This T cell receptor beta chain was recovered during a study of T cells after yellow fever vaccination. This clonotype was counted at least ten times. As yet, its antigen is unknown. Study-level findings and limits: Abundant clonotypes from the bulk population could get into FACS-sorted repertoires as contaminants.

MiXCR was run by TCRdb on the 5' RACE reads, yielding one entry per CDR3 protein. This table has 200,000 to 300,000 distinct CDR3 sequences, about 3.9% appearing once. Trimming took 3 bases from V and 5 from J; bases not matched to a gene: 4. CDR1 is SGHTA and CDR2 is FQGNSA in the germline V gene. CDR3 length: 15 amino acids. V usage is TRBV7-2 and J usage is TRBJ2-2, with 9 bases fitting TRBD1. The receptor was derived from a man aged 18 to 29 who received the YFV17D yellow fever vaccine. Sequencing was performed on PBMCs, taken 15 days after the yellow fever booster vaccination. The chain's CDR3 is CASSFWDRVTGELFF. The CDR3 DNA sequence: TGTGCCAGCAGCTTCTGGGACAGGGTTACCGGGGAGCTGTTTTTT.